This TCR beta chain appears in the sequencing data of a study of cytomegalovirus exposure and HLA in healthy donors. The PCR was carried out with 60 Vbeta primers and 13 Jbeta primers. The assay was immunoSEQ multiplex PCR, and TCRdb's table has in-frame clones only and misses some. The sample gives 150,000 or so clones, about 80% of which show up once; about a tenth is in the top ten. Findings of the study overall: It was shown in a later analysis that HLA-associated TCR beta chains were more clonally expanded than other, equally common chains. Among TCR beta chains, those listed as cytomegalovirus-associated numbered around 180. Being productive about 87% or about 30% of the time was typical of most TCR beta V segments in an earlier analysis.

This CDR3 is 15 amino acids long. V was shortened by 2 bases and J by 3 bases, with 15 bases between the two germline ends. Per the germline V gene, CDR1 is SGHNT and CDR2 is YYREEE (reference sequence). About this clone: The antigen is not known.

The specimen was PBMCs. The gene calls are TRBV5-4 and TRBJ2-7; D might be TRBD2 (6 bases). The origin of this receptor is a man younger than 35 in good health and CMV-seropositive. CDR3 amino acids: CASSFETGVDYEQYF. Here the CDR3 DNA reads TGTGCCAGCAGCTTCGAGACGGGAGTTGACTACGAGCAGTACTTC.